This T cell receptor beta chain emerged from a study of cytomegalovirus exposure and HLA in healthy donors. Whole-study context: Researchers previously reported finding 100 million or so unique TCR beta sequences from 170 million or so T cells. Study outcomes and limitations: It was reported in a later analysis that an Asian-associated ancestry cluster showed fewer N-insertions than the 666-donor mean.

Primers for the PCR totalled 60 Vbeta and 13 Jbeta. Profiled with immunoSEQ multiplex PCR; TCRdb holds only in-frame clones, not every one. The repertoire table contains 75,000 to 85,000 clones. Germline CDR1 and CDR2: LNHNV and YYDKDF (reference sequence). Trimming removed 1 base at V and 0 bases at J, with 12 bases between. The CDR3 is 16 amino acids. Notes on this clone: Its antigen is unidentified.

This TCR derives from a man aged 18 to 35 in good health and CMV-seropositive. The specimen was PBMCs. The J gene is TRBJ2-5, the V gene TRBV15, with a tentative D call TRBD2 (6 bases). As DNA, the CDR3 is TGTGCCACCAGCAGAGGAATAGGGACTTACCAAGAGACCCAGTACTTC. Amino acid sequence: CATSRGIGTYQETQYF.